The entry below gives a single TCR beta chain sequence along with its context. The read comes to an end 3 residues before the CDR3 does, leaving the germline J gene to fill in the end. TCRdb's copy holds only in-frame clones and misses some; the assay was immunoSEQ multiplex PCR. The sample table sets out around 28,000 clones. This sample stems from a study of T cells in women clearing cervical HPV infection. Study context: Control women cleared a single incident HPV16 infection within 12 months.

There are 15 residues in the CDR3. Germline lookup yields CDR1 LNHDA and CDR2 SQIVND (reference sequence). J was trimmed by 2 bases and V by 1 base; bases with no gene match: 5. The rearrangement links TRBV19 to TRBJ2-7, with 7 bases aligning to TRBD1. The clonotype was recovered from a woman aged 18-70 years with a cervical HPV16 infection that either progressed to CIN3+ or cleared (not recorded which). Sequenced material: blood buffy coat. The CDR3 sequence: CASSIVGGAAYEQYF. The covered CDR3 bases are TGTGCCAGTAGTATAGTAGGGGGCGCAGCCTACGAG.